The present TCR beta chain was sequenced within a study of cytomegalovirus exposure and HLA in healthy donors. Generated by immunoSEQ multiplex PCR, the TCRdb table keeps only in-frame clones and is missing some. The sample shows under 200,000 clones, about 96% of them seen only once. This CDR3 contains 14 residues. V shed 5 bases, J shed 4 bases, and the junction held 4 bases outside the gene matches. Germline V gene lookup returns CDR1 MNHEY and CDR2 SVGAGI. Separate from the approximately 650-subject first cohort, the approximately 130-subject validation cohort was the one that the donors belonged to. Turning to this clone: Its target is not known.

Broader study findings: In vitro checks showed that a few CMV-associated chains really do target CMV antigens. Subsequent analysis revealed that first-cohort TCR clusters tended to co-occur in the roughly 120 validation repertoires.

V is TRBV6-5 and J is TRBJ1-4; 7 nucleotides match TRBD1. This sequence was found in a woman in her late teens or twenties in good health and CMV-seronegative. The material sequenced was PBMCs. CDR3 protein: CASSPRDSNEKLFF. The CDR3 coding sequence is TGTGCCAGCAGTCCCAGGGACAGTAATGAAAAACTGTTTTTT.